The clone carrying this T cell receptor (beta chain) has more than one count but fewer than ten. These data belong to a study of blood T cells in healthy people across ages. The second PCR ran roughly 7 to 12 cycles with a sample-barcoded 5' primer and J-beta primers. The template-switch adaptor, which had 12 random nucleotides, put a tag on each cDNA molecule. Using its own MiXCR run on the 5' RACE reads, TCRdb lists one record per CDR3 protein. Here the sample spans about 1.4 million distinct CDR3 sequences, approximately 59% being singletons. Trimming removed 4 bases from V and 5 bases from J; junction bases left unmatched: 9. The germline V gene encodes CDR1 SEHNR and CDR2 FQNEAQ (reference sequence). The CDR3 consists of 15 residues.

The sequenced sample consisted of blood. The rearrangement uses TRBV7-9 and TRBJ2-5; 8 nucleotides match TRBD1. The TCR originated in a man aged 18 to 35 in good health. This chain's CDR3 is CASSSSSGQAETQYF. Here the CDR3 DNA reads TGTGCCAGCAGCTCTAGTTCGGGACAGGCGGAGACCCAGTACTTC. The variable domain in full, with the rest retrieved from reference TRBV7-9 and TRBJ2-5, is DTGVSQNPRHKITKRGQNVTFRCDPISEHNRLYWYRQTLGQGPEFLTYFQNEAQLEKSRLLSDRFSAERPKGSFSTLEIQRTEQGDSAMYLCASSSSSGQAETQYFGPGTRLLVL.